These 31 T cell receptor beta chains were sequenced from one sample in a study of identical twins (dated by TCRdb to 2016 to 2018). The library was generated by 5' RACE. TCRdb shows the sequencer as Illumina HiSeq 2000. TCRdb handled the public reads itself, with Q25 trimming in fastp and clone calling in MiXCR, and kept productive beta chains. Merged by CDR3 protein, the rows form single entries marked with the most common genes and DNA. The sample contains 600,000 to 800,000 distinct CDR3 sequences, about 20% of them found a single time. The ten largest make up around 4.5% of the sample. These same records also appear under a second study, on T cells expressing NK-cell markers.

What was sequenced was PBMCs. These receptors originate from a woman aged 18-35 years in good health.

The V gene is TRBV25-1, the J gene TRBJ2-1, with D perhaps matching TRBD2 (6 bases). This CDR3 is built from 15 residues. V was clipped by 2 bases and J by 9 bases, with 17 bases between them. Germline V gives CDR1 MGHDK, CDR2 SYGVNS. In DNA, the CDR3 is TGTGCCAGCAGTGAAGTCGAGCTCTCCGGGGGTGAGCAGTTCTTC. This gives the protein CASSEVELSGGEQFF.

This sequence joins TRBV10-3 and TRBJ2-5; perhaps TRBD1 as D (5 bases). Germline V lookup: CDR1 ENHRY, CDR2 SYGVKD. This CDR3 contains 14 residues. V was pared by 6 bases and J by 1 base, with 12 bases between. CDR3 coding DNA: TGTGCCATCAGAAGACAGCTTTTCCAAGAGACCCAGTACTTC. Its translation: CAIRRQLFQETQYF.

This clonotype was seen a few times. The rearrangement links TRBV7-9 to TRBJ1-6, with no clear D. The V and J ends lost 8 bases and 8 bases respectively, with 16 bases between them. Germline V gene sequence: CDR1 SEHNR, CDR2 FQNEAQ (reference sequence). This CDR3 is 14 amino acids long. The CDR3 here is CASAPGRSDSPLHF. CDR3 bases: TGTGCCAGCGCCCCCGGGAGGTCGGATTCACCCCTCCACTTT.

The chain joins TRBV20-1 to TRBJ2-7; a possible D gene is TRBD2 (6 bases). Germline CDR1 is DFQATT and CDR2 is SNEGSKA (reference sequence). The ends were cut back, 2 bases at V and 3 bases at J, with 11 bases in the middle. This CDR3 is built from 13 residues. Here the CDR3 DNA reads TGCAGTGCTAGACCCACTAGCAGCTACGAGCAGTACTTC. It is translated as CSARPTSSYEQYF.

The DNA of the CDR3 is TGTGCCAGCAGTTTCGGACAGGACTCCTACAATGAGCAGTTCTTC. Its protein product is CASSFGQDSYNEQFF. This chain joins TRBV12-3 or TRBV12-4 and TRBJ2-1; 7 bases fit TRBD1. The CDR3 is 15 residues long. The J segment lost 0 bases and the V segment lost 3 bases, leaving 2 bases of the junction unmatched.

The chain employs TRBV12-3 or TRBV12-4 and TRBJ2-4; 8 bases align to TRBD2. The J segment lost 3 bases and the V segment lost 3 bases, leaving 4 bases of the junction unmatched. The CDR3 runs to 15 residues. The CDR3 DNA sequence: TGTGCCAGCAGTTTCGGCGGGGGGCGCAAAAACATTCAGTACTTC. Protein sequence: CASSFGGGRKNIQYF.

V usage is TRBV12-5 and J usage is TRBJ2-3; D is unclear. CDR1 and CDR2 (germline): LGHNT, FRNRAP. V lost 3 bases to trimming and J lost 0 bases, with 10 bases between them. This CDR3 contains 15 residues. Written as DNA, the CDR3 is TGTGCTAGTGGTTTAACAGCGACTAGCACAGATACGCAGTATTTT. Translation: CASGLTATSTDTQYF.

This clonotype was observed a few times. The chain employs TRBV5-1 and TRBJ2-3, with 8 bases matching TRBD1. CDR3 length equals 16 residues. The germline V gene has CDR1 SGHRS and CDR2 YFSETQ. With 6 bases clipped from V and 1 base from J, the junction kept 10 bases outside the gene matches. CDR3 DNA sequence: TGCGCCAGCACCCTTCAGGACAGGGCACGCACAGATACGCAGTATTTT. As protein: CASTLQDRARTDTQYF.

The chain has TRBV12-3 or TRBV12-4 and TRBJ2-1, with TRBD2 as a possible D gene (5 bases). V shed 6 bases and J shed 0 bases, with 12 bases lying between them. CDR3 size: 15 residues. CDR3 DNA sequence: TGTGCCAGCAGGCTCCGGGGTCACTCCTACAATGAGCAGTTCTTC. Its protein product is CASRLRGHSYNEQFF.

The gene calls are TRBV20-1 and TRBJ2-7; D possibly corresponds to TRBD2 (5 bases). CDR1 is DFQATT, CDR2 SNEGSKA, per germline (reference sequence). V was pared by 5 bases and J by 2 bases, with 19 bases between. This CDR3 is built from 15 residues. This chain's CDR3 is CSAGGWGRGAYEQYF. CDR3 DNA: TGCAGTGCTGGAGGTTGGGGTCGGGGAGCCTACGAGCAGTACTTC.

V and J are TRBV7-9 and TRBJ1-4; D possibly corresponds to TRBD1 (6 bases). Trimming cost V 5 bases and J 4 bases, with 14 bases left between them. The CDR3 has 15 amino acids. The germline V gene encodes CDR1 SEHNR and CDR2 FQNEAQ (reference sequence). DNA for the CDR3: TGTGCCAGCAGCCTACAGGGAGGGTTTAATGAAAAACTGTTTTTT. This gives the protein CASSLQGGFNEKLFF.

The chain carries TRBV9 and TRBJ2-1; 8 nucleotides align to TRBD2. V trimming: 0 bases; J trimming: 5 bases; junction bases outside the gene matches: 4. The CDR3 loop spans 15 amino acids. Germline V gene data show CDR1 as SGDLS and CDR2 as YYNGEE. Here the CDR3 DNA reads TGTGCCAGCAGCGTAGCGGGAGGGCCCCACAATGAGCAGTTCTTC. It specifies CASSVAGGPHNEQFF.

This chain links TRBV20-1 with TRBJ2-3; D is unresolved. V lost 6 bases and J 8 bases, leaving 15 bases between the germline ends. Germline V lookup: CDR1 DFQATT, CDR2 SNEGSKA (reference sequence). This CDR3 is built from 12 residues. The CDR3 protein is CSAPRPTATQYF. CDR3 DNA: TGCAGTGCGCCTCGGCCGACGGCTACGCAGTATTTT.

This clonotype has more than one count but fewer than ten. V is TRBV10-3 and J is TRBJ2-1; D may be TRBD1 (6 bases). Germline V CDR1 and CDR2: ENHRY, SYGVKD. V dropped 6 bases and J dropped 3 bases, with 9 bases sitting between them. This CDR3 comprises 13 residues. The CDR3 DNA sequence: TGTGCCATCAGGGACAGAGACTACAATGAGCAGTTCTTC. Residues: CAIRDRDYNEQFF.

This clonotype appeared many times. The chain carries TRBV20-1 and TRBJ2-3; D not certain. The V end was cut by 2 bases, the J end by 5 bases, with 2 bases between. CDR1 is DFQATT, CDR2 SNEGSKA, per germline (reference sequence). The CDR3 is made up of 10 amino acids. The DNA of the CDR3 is TGCAGTGCTAGACGAGATACGCAGTATTTT. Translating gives CSARRDTQYF.

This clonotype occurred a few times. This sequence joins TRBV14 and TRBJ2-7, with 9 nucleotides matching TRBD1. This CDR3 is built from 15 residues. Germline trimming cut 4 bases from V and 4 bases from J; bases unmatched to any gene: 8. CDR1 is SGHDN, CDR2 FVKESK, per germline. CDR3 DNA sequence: TGTGCCAGCAGCCCGCCGGGACAGGGAATGTACGAGCAGTACTTC. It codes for CASSPPGQGMYEQYF.

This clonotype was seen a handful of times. CDR3 sequence: CASSQSAAWSNEQFF. In DNA, the CDR3 is TGTGCCAGCAGCCAATCAGCGGCGTGGAGCAATGAGCAGTTCTTC. The chain uses TRBV4-2 and TRBJ2-1; D may be TRBD2 (5 bases). CDR1 is LGHNA and CDR2 is YNFKEQ in the germline V gene. V was cut by 2 bases and J by 6 bases, with 14 bases left in between. CDR3 length: 15 amino acids.

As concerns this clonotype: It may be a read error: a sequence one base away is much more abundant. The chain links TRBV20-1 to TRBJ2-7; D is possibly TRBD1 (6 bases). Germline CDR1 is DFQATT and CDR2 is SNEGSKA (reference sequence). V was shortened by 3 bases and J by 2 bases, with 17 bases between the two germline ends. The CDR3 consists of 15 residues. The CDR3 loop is CSASYFGTSTYEQYF. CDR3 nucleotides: TGCAGTGCTAGCTATTTTGGGACATCGACCTACGAGCAGTACTTC.

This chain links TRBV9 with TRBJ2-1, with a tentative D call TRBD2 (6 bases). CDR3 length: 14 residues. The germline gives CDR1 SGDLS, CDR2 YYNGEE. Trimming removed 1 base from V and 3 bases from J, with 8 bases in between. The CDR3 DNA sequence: TGTGCCAGCAGCGTACGGGGGATCTACAATGAGCAGTTCTTC. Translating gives CASSVRGIYNEQFF.

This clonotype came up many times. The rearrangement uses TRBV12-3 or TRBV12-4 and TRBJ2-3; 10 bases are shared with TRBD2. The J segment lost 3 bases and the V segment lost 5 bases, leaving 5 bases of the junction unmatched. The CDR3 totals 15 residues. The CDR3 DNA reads TGTGCCAGCAGTCCACTAGCGGGGTCGACAGATACGCAGTATTTT. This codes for CASSPLAGSTDTQYF.

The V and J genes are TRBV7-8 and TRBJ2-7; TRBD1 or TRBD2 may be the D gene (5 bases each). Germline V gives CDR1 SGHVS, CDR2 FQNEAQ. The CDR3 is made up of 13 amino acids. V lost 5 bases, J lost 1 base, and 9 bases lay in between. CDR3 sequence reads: CASSPWGSYEQYF. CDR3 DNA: TGTGCCAGCAGCCCCTGGGGGTCCTACGAGCAGTACTTC.

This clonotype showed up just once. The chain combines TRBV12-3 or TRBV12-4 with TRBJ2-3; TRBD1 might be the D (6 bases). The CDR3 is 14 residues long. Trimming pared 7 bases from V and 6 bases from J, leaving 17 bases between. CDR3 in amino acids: CASTLSRGWDTQYF. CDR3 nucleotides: TGTGCCAGCACGCTCTCCAGGGGCTGGGATACGCAGTATTTT.

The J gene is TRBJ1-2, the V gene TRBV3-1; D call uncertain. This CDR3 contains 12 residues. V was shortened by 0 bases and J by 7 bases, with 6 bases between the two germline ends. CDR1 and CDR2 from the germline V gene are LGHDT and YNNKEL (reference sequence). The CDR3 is CASSQDNLGYTF. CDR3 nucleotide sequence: TGTGCCAGCAGCCAAGATAATCTTGGCTACACCTTC.

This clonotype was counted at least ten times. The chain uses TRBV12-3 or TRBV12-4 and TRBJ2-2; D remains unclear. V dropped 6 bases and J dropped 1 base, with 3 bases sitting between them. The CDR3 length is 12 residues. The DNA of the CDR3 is TGTGCCAGCAGACTGAACACCGGGGAGCTGTTTTTT. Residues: CASRLNTGELFF.

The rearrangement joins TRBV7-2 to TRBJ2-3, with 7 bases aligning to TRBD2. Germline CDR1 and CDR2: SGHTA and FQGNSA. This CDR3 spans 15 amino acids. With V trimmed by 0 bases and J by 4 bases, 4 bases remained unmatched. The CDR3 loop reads CASSLARERPDTQYF. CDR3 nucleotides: TGTGCCAGCAGCTTAGCGCGGGAGAGGCCAGATACGCAGTATTTT.

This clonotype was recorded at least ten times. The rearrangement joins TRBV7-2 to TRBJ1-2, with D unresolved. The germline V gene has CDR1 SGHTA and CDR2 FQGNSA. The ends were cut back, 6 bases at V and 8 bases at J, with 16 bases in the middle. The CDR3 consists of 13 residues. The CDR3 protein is CASSISGPGGYTF. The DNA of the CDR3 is TGTGCCAGCAGTATCTCTGGGCCGGGGGGCTACACCTTC.

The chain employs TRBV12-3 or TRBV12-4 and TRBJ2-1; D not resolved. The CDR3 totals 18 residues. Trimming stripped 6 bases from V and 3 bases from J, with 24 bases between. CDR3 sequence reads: CASSLPGSTHGFYNEQFF. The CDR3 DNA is TGTGCCAGCAGCTTACCAGGTTCCACCCATGGATTCTACAATGAGCAGTTCTTC.

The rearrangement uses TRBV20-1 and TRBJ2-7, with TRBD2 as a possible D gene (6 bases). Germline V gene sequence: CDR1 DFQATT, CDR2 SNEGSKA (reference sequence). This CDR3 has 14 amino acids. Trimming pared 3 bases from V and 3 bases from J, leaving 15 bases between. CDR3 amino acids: CSARDTGGFYEQYF. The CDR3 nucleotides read TGCAGTGCTAGGGACACCGGAGGGTTCTACGAGCAGTACTTC.

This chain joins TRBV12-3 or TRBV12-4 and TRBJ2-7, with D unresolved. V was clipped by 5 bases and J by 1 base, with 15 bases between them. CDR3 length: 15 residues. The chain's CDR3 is CASSPLPSLSYEQYF. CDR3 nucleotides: TGTGCCAGCAGTCCACTCCCATCCCTATCCTACGAGCAGTACTTC.

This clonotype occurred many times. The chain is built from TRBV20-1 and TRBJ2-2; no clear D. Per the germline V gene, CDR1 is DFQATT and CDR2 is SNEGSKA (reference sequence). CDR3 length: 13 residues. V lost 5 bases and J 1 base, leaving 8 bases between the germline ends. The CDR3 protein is CSAPAENTGELFF. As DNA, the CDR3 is TGCAGTGCTCCAGCAGAGAACACCGGGGAGCTGTTTTTT.

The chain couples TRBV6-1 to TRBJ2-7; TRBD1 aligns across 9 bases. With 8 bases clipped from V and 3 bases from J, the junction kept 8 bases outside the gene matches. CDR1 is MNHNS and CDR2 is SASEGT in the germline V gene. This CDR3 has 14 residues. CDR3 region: CASRAGTGYYEQYF. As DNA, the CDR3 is TGTGCCAGCCGAGCCGGGACAGGGTACTACGAGCAGTACTTC.